The clone carrying this T cell receptor beta chain was seen many times. CDR1 MNHEY and CDR2 SMNVEV come from the germline V gene (reference sequence). CDR3 size: 14 residues. Trimming took 4 bases from V and 4 from J, leaving 8 bases between them. TCRdb re-called the 5' RACE reads through MiXCR, storing one row per CDR3 protein. Of around 130,000 distinct CDR3 sequences listed, over 7% are singletons. The sample originates from a study of CD8 T cells in ankylosing spondylitis. This chain uses TRBV27 with TRBJ1-6; D not resolved. The receptor's source is a male donor with ankylosing spondylitis or in good health (not recorded which). The sequencing sample was made of blood, either unsorted or a sorted T cell fraction (not recorded which). CDR3 amino acids: CASSSDNYNSPLHF. The CDR3 DNA sequence: TGTGCCAGCAGTTCGGATAATTATAATTCACCCCTCCACTTT.